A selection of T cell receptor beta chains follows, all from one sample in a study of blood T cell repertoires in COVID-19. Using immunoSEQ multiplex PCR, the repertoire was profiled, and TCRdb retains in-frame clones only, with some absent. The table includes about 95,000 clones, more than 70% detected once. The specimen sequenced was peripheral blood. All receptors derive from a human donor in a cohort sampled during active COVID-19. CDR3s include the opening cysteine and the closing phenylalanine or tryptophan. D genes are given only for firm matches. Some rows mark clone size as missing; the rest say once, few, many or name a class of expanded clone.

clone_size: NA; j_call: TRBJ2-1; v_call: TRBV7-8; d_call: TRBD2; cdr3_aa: CASSPSGSYNEQFF; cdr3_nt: TGTGCCAGCAGCCCTAGCGGTTCCTACAATGAGCAGTTCTTC
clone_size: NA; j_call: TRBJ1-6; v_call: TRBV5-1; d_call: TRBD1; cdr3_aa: CASSSGGGSYNSPLHF; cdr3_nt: TGCGCCAGCAGCTCAGGGGGAGGATCCTATAATTCACCCCTCCACTTT
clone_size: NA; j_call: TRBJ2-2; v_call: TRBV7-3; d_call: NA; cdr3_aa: CASSLTPSGGLGTGELFF; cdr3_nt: TGTGCCAGCAGCTTAACGCCATCCGGGGGGCTCGGCACCGGGGAGCTGTTTTTT
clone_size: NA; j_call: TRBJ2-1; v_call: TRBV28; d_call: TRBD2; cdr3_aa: CASSSSSGSLYNEQFF; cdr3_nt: TGTGCCAGCAGTTCCTCGAGCGGGAGCCTCTACAATGAGCAGTTCTTC
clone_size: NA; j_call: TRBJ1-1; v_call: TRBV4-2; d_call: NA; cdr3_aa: CASSQVERNTEAFF; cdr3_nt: TGTGCCAGCAGCCAAGTAGAGAGGAACACTGAAGCTTTCTTT
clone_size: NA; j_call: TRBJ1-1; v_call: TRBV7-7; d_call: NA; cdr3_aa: CASSQLGGPNTEAFF; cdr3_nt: TGTGCCAGCAGCCAGCTCGGAGGGCCGAACACTGAAGCTTTCTTT
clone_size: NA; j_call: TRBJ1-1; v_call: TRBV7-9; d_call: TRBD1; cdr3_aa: CASSYRGLTAFF; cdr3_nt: TGTGCCAGCAGCTACAGGGGGCTTACAGCTTTCTTT
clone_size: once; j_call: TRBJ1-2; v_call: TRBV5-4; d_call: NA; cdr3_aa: CASSPWNGWYDGYTF; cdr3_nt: TGTGCCAGCAGCCCTTGGAACGGGTGGTACGATGGCTACACCTTC
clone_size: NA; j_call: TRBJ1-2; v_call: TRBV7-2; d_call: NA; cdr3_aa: CASSSTGYGYTF; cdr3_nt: TGTGCCAGCAGCTCGACGGGCTATGGCTACACCTTC
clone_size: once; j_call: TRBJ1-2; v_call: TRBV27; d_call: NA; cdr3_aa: CASSLLAPGFGNYGYTF; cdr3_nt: TGTGCCAGCAGTTTATTGGCCCCGGGATTTGGTAACTATGGCTACACCTTC
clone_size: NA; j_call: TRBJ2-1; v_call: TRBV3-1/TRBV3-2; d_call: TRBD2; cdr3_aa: CASSPGTRGHNEQFF; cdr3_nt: TGTGCCAGCAGCCCTGGGACTAGAGGGCACAATGAGCAGTTCTTC
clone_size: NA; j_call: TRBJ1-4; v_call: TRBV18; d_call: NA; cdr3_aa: CASSPPNREANEKLFF; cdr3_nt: TGTGCCAGCTCACCCCCGAACAGGGAAGCTAATGAAAAACTGTTTTTT
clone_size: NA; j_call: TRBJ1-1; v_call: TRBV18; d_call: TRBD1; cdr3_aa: CASSQLQGAQNTEAFF; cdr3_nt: TGTGCCAGCTCACAATTACAGGGGGCCCAGAACACTGAAGCTTTCTTT
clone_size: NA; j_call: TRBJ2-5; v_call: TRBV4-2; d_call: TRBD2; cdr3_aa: CASSFGTSGANWETQYF; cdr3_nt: TGTGCCAGCAGCTTCGGGACTAGCGGGGCCAACTGGGAGACCCAGTACTTC
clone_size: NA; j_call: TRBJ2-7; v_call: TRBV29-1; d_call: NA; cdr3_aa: CSVSQGLGYEQYF; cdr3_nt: TGCAGCGTTTCACAGGGCTTAGGTTACGAGCAGTACTTC
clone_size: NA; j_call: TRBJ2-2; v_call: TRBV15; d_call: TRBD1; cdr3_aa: CATSRQGADTGELFF; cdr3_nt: TGTGCCACCAGCAGGCAGGGGGCGGACACCGGGGAGCTGTTTTTT
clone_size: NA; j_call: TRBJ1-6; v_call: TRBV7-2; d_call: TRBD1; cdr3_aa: CASSGGQGDNSPLHF; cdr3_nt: TGTGCCAGCAGCGGCGGACAGGGAGATAATTCACCCCTCCACTTT
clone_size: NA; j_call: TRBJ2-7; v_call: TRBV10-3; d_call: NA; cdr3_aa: CAIRKDGPAGKSYEQYF; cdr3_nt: TGTGCCATCAGGAAAGATGGTCCGGCAGGGAAAAGCTACGAGCAGTACTTC
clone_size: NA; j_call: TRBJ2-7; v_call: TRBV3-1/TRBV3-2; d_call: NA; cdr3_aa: CASSSARAEQYF; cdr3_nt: TGTGCCAGCAGCTCAGCCAGGGCCGAGCAGTACTTC
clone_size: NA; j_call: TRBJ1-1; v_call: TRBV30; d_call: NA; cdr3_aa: CAWSVGATEAFF; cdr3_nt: TGTGCCTGGAGTGTAGGGGCGACTGAAGCTTTCTTT